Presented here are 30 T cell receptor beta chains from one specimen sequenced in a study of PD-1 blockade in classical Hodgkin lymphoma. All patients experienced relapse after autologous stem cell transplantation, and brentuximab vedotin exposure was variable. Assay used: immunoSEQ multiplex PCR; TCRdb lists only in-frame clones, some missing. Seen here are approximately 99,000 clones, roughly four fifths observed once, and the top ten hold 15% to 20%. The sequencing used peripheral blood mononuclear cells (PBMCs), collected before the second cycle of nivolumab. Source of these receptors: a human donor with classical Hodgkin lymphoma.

The CDR3 spells CASRDRRTEAFF. The CDR3 coding sequence is TGTGCCAGCAGGGACCGGCGGACTGAAGCTTTCTTT. The rearrangement joins TRBV2 to TRBJ1-1; unclear D gene. Germline V gives CDR1 SNHLY, CDR2 FYNNEI. The V gene lost 6 bases and the J gene lost 5 bases, with 10 bases spanning the gap. The CDR3 consists of 12 residues.

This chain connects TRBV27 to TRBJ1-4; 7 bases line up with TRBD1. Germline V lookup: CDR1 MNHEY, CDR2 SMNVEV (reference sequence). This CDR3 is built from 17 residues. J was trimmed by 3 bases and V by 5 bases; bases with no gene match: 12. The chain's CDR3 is CASSILGGTVANEKLFF. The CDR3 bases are TGTGCCAGCAGTATCTTGGGGGGGACAGTTGCTAATGAAAAACTGTTTTTT.

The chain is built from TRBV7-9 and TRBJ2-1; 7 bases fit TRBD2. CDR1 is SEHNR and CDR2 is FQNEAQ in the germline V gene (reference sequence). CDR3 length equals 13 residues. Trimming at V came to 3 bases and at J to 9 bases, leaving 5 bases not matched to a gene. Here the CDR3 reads CASSFAGEAEQFF. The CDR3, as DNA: TGTGCCAGCAGCTTTGCGGGAGAGGCTGAGCAGTTCTTC.

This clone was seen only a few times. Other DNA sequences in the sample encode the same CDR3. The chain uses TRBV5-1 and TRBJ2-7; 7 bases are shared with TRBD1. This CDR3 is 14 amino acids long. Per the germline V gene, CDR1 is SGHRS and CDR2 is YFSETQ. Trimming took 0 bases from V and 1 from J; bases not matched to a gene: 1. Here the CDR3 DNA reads TGCGCCAGCAGCTTGGACAGGGGTTCCTACGAGCAGTACTTC. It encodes CASSLDRGSYEQYF. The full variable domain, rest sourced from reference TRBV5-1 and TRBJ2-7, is KAGVTQTPRYLIKTRGQQVTLSCSPISGHRSVSWYQQTPGQGLQFLFEYFSETQRNKGNFPGRFSGRQFSNSRSEMNVSTLELGDSALYLCASSLDRGSYEQYFGPGTRLTVT.

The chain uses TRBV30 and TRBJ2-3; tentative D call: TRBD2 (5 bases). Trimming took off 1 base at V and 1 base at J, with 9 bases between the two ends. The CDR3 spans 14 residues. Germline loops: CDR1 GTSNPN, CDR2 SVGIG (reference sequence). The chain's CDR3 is CAWSGGFGTDTQYF. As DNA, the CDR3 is TGTGCCTGGAGTGGAGGGTTCGGCACAGATACGCAGTATTTT.

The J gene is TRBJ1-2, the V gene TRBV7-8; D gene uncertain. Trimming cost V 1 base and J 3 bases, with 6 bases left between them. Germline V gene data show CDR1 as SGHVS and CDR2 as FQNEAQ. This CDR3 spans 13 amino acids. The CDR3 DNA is TGTGCCAGCAGCTTAGTCCAGGACTATGGCTACACCTTC. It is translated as CASSLVQDYGYTF.

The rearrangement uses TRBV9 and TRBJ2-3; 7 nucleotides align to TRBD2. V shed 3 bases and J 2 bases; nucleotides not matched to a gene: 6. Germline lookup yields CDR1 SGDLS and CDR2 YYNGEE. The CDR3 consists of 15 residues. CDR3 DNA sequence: TGTGCCAGCAGCGCCCGGACTAGTACCACAGATACGCAGTATTTT. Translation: CASSARTSTTDTQYF.

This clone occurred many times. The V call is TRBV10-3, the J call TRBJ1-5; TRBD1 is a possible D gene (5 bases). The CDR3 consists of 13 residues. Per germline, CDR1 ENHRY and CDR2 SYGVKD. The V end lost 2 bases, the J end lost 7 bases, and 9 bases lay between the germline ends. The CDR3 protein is CAISEGTGQPQHF. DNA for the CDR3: TGTGCCATCAGTGAGGGGACTGGGCAGCCCCAGCATTTT.

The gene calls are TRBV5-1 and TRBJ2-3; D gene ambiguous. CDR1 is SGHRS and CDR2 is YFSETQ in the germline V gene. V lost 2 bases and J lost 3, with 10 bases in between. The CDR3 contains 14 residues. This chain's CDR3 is CASSFQTVTDTQYF. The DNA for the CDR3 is TGCGCCAGCAGCTTCCAGACTGTGACAGATACGCAGTATTTT.

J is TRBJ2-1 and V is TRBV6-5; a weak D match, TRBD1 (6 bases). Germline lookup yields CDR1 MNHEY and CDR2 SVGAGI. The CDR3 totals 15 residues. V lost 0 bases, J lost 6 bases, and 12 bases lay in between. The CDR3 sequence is CASSYSTGGGNEQFF. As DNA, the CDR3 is TGTGCCAGCAGTTACTCGACTGGGGGCGGCAATGAGCAGTTCTTC.

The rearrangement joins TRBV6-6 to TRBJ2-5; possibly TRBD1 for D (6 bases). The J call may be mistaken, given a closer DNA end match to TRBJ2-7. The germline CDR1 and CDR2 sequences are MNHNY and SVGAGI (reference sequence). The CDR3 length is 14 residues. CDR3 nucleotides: TGTGCCAGCAGAGAACAGGGAGTGGGCTACGAGCAGTACTTC. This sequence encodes CASREQGVGYEQYF.

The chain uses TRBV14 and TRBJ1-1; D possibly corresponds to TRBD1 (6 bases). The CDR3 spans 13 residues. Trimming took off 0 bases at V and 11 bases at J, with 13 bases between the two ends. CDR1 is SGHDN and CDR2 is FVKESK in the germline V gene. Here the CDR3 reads CASSQDLAGVAFF. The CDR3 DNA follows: TGTGCCAGCAGCCAAGATCTGGCAGGGGTCGCTTTCTTT.

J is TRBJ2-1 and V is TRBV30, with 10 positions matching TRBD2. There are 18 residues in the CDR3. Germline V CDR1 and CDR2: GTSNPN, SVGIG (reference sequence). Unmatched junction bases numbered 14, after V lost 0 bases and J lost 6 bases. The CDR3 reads CAWSVIRLAGFAVNEQFF. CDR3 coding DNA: TGTGCCTGGAGTGTAATCCGACTAGCGGGCTTTGCCGTCAATGAGCAGTTCTTC. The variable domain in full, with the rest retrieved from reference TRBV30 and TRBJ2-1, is SQTIHQWPATLVQPVGSPLSLECTVEGTSNPNLYWYRQAAGRGLQLLFYSVGIGQISSEVPQNLSASRPQDRQFILSSKKLLLSDSGFYLCAWSVIRLAGFAVNEQFFGPGTRLTVL.

In nucleotides, the CDR3 is TGTGCCAGCAGCTACACTCAAGAGACCCAGTACTTC. Translated: CASSYTQETQYF. The chain combines TRBV5-8 with TRBJ2-5; D gene unclear. CDR1 SGHTS and CDR2 YDEGEE come from the germline V gene. V lost 3 bases, J lost 2 bases, and 5 bases lay in between. The CDR3 spans 12 residues.

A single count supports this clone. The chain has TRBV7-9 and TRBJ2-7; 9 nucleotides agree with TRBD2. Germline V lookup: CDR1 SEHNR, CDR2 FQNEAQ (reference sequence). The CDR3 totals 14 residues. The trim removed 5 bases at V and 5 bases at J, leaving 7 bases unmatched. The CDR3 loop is CASSQGGGGDEQYF. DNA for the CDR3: TGTGCCAGCAGCCAAGGTGGCGGGGGGGACGAGCAGTACTTC.

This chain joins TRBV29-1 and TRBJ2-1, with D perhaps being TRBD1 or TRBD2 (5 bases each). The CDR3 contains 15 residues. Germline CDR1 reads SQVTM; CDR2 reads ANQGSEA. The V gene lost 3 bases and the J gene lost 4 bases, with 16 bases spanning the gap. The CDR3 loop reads CSVDYSGWGYNEQFF. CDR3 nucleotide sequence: TGCAGCGTTGATTACTCAGGCTGGGGGTACAATGAGCAGTTCTTC.

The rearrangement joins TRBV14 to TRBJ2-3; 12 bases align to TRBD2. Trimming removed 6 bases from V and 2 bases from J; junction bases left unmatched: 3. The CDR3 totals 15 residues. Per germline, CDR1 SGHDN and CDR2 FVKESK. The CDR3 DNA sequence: TGTGCCAGCAGTCGGACTAGCGGGACCACAGATACGCAGTATTTT. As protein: CASSRTSGTTDTQYF.

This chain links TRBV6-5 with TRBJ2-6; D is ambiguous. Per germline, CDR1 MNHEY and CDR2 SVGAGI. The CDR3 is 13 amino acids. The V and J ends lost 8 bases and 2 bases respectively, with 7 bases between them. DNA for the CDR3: TGTGCCAGCTTACTACCTGGGGCCAACGTCCTGACTTTC. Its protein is CASLLPGANVLTF.

CDR3 nucleotides: TGTGCCAGCAGCTTGGGGACAGACAGCTACAATGAGCAGTTCTTC. Protein sequence: CASSLGTDSYNEQFF. The chain joins TRBV5-4 to TRBJ2-1, with D tentatively TRBD1 (6 bases). Germline CDR1 reads SGHNT; CDR2 reads YYREEE (reference sequence). There are 15 residues in the CDR3. V lost 0 bases and J 3 bases, leaving 10 bases between the germline ends. Full variable domain (missing parts from reference TRBV5-4 and TRBJ2-1): ETGVTQSPTHLIKTRGQQVTLRCSSQSGHNTVSWYQQALGQGPQFIFQYYREEENGRGNFPPRFSGLQFPNYSSELNVNALELDDSALYLCASSLGTDSYNEQFFGPGTRLTVL.

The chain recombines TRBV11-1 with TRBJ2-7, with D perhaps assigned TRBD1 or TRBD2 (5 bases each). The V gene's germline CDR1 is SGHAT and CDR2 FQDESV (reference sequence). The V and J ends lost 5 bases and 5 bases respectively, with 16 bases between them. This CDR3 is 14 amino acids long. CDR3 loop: CASSRGSRVDEQYF. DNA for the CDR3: TGTGCCAGCAGCCGGGGTTCCAGGGTCGACGAGCAGTACTTC.

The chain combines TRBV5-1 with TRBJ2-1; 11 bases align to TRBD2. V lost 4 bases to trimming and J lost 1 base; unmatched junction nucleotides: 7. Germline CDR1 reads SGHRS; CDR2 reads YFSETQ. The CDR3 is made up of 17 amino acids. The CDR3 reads CASSLFLAGGSYNEQFF. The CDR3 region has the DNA TGCGCCAGCAGCCTTTTTCTAGCGGGAGGTTCCTACAATGAGCAGTTCTTC.

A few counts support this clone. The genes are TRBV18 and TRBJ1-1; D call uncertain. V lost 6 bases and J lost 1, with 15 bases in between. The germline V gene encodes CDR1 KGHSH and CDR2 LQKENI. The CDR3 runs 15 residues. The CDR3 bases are TGTGCCAGCTCCTCCTTCCCTGACTCGAACACTGAAGCTTTCTTT. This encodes CASSSFPDSNTEAFF.

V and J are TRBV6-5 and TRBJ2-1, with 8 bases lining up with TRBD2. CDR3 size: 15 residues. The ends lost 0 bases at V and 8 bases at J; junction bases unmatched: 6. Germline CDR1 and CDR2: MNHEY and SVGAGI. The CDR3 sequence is CASSYSISGNDEQFF. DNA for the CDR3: TGTGCCAGCAGTTACTCGATTAGCGGGAACGATGAGCAGTTCTTC.

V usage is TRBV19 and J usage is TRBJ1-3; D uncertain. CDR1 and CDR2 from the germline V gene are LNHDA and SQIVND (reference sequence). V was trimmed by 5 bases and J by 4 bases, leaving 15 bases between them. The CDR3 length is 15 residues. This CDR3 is CASSFLDLAGNTIYF. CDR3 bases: TGTGCCAGTAGTTTCCTTGACCTCGCCGGAAACACCATATATTTT.

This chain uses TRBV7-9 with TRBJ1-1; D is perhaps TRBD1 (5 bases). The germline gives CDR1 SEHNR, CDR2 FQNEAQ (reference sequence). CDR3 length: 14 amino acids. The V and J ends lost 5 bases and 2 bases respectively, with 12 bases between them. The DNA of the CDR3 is TGTGCCAGCAGCCCCGCAGGGAGTAACACTGAAGCTTTCTTT. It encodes CASSPAGSNTEAFF.

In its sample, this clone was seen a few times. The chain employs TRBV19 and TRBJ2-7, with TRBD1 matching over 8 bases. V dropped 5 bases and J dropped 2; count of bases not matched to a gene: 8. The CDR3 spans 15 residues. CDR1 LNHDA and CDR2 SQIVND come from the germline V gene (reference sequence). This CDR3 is CASSPPGTGPYEQYF. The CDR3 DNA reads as TGTGCCAGTAGTCCCCCCGGGACAGGCCCCTACGAGCAGTACTTC.

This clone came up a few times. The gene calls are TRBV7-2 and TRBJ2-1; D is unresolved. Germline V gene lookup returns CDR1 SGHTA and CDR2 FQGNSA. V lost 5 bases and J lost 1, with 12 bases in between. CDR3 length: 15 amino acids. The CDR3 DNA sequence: TGTGCCAGCAGCAAGGGATGGGGATCCTACAATGAGCAGTTCTTC. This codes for CASSKGWGSYNEQFF.

CDR3 sequence: CSVAGTSGITDTQYF. The CDR3 DNA follows: TGCAGCGTCGCCGGGACTAGCGGGATCACAGATACGCAGTATTTT. The chain employs TRBV29-1 and TRBJ2-3; 13 bases line up with TRBD2. V gave up 6 bases and J gave up 2 bases; unmatched junction bases: 5. CDR1 is SQVTM, CDR2 ANQGSEA, per germline. The CDR3 consists of 15 residues.

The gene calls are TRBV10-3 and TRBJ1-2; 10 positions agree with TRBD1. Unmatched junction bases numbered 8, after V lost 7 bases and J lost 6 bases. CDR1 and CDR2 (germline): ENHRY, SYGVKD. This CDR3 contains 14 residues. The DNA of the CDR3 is TGTGCCATCACAAACGATGACAGGGGGCATGGCTACACCTTC. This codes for CAITNDDRGHGYTF.

The CDR3 here is CASSPRPSGTYEQYF. CDR3 nucleotides: TGTGCCAGCAGCCCGCGCCCTAGCGGAACCTACGAGCAGTACTTC. This chain connects TRBV5-6 to TRBJ2-7, with 7 positions matching TRBD2. Per the germline V gene, CDR1 is SGHDT and CDR2 is YYEEEE. CDR3 length: 15 residues. J gave up 2 bases and V 4 bases, and 9 bases lay outside the gene matches.